This T cell receptor beta chain comes out of a study of shared clonotypes between healthy human individuals. Overall study findings and caveats: Even with large depth, rarefaction showed that sorted-subset sequencing was incomplete. The study sampled only blood, and tissue repertoires likely differ.

CD45RO-negative CD8 cells positively selected for CCR7 made up the naive population, which excluded terminally differentiated effector memory CD45RA+ cells. Each donor was a Caucasian adult residing in Nashville, Tennessee. In regard to this clone: Its matching antigen is unknown.

V lost 2 bases and J 5 bases, leaving 12 bases between the germline ends. Germline V lookup: CDR1 MNHEY, CDR2 SVGAGI. The CDR3 runs 15 residues. The authors distributed each subset's genomic DNA evenly over several immunoSEQ plates. Method: immunoSEQ multiplex PCR; TCRdb's copy keeps in-frame clones and lacks some. The sample has just over 2,000,000 clones; about 94% are singletons. The receptor was derived from a man aged 18-30 years in good health. Sequenced input: naive CD8+ T cells sorted from blood. The chain joins TRBV6-5 to TRBJ2-2; possibly TRBD1 for D (6 bases). In DNA form, the CDR3 reads TGTGCCAGCAGTTACGGGATGGGGGCGACCGGGGAGCTGTTTTTT. This gives the protein CASSYGMGATGELFF.